This T cell receptor (beta chain) was captured in a study of T cell responses to AZD1222 COVID-19 vaccine. General observations from the study: Repertoires were sampled only after the peak T cell response.

Note on this clone: Its antigen remains unknown.

Using immunoSEQ multiplex PCR, the repertoire was profiled, and TCRdb retains in-frame clones only, with some absent. The table records roughly 150,000 clones, roughly 90% of them present only once. Sequencing used peripheral blood, obtained 28 days after the second AZD1222 dose. The clonotype comes from an adult who received the AZD1222 COVID-19 vaccine.

This CDR3 reads CASSLLLGDGQFF. The CDR3 nucleotides are TGTGCCAGCAGCTTATTGTTAGGGGACGGGCAGTTCTTC. This chain joins TRBV13 and TRBJ2-1; D might be TRBD1 or TRBD2, each matching 5 bases. Trimming removed 2 bases from V and 12 bases from J, with 14 bases in between. Germline CDR1 and CDR2: PRHDT and FYEKMQ (reference sequence). The CDR3 has 13 amino acids.